This entry lists 13 T cell receptor beta chains sequenced from one sample in a study of siplizumab effects on memory and regulatory T cells. TCRdb's table, derived via immunoSEQ multiplex PCR, lists solely in-frame clones and lacks some. The table shows tens of thousands of clones, with roughly 93% occurring only once. The sequenced sample consisted of CD8+ T cells sorted from blood. All receptors come from a human donor in good health.

The V call is TRBV13, the J call TRBJ2-7; 9 bases align to TRBD1. The germline V gene encodes CDR1 PRHDT and CDR2 FYEKMQ (reference sequence). V lost 5 bases and J lost 5; bases outside the gene matches: 7. This CDR3 spans 14 amino acids. The CDR3 region is CASSPGTGLDEQYF. In nucleotides, the CDR3 is TGTGCCAGCAGCCCTGGGACAGGGCTCGACGAGCAGTACTTC. Supplemented by reference TRBV13 and TRBJ2-7, the full variable domain reads AAGVIQSPRHLIKEKRETATLKCYPIPRHDTVYWYQQGPGQDPQFLISFYEKMQSDKGSIPDRFSAQQFSDYHSELNMSSLELGDSALYFCASSPGTGLDEQYFGPGTRLTVT.

The chain uses TRBV25-1 and TRBJ1-6; D is possibly TRBD1 (5 bases). Trimming took off 5 bases at V and 7 bases at J, with 9 bases between the two ends. Germline-derived CDR1 and CDR2 are MGHDK and SYGVNS. CDR3 length: 13 amino acids. The CDR3 DNA follows: TGTGCCAGCAGTCGGGGGACGAATTCACCCCTCCACTTT. Amino acid sequence: CASSRGTNSPLHF.

The CDR3 loop is CASSPLDRKGSYEQYF. DNA for the CDR3: TGTGCCAGTAGTCCATTGGACCGGAAGGGCTCCTACGAGCAGTACTTC. This chain connects TRBV19 to TRBJ2-7; D is unclear. Between the trimmed V and J ends, which lost 5 bases and 0 bases, there was a span of 17 bases. The CDR3 totals 16 residues. Germline CDR1 LNHDA, CDR2 SQIVND (reference sequence).

CDR3 sequence: CASSLVIEEETQYF. The CDR3 DNA follows: TGTGCCAGCAGCTTGGTTATAGAGGAAGAGACCCAGTACTTC. V gene TRBV5-6 combines with J gene TRBJ2-5; D is uncertain. V dropped 0 bases and J dropped 3 bases, with 9 bases sitting between them. Germline V gene data show CDR1 as SGHDT and CDR2 as YYEEEE. The CDR3 totals 14 residues.

The rearrangement links TRBV30 to TRBJ2-2, with D uncertain. This CDR3 contains 14 residues. Deletions cut 0 bases from V and 6 bases from J, with 11 bases between. CDR1 and CDR2 from the germline V gene are GTSNPN and SVGIG (reference sequence). The CDR3 loop is CAWSVLRHSGELFF. In nucleotides, the CDR3 is TGTGCCTGGAGTGTACTGAGGCACTCCGGGGAGCTGTTTTTT.

This clone has only a few counts. The chain uses TRBV13 and TRBJ2-5; D possibly corresponds to TRBD2 (6 bases). This CDR3 has 14 residues. Germline lookup yields CDR1 PRHDT and CDR2 FYEKMQ (reference sequence). V was shortened by 2 bases and J by 4 bases, with 11 bases between the two germline ends. The DNA of the CDR3 is TGTGCCAGCAGCTTAAGTACTAGCCTAGAGACCCAGTACTTC. It encodes CASSLSTSLETQYF. Full variable domain (missing parts from reference TRBV13 and TRBJ2-5): AAGVIQSPRHLIKEKRETATLKCYPIPRHDTVYWYQQGPGQDPQFLISFYEKMQSDKGSIPDRFSAQQFSDYHSELNMSSLELGDSALYFCASSLSTSLETQYFGPGTRLLVL.

V usage is TRBV30 and J usage is TRBJ2-7; 7 nucleotides agree with TRBD1. After removal of 6 bases from V and 5 bases from J, the junction contained 13 bases not matched to a gene. This CDR3 contains 14 residues. CDR1 and CDR2 from the germline V gene are GTSNPN and SVGIG (reference sequence). CDR3 DNA: TGTGCCTGCCCATACCCGGGACAGCTTGACGAGCAGTACTTC. Encoded protein: CACPYPGQLDEQYF.

This chain joins TRBV2 and TRBJ2-5, with D uncertain. There are 14 residues in the CDR3. The V end was cut by 0 bases, the J end by 2 bases, with 7 bases between. The germline V gene has CDR1 SNHLY and CDR2 FYNNEI. CDR3 residues: CASSEALQQETQYF. As DNA, the CDR3 is TGTGCCAGCAGTGAAGCGCTTCAGCAAGAGACCCAGTACTTC.

This clone was picked up one time. The genes are TRBV13 and TRBJ2-7; TRBD2 is a possible D gene (6 bases). V lost 1 base to trimming and J lost 5 bases, with 9 bases between them. Per germline, CDR1 PRHDT and CDR2 FYEKMQ (reference sequence). This CDR3 region has 13 residues. The CDR3 here is CASSLAGVHEQYF. In nucleotides, the CDR3 is TGTGCCAGCAGCTTAGCGGGAGTCCACGAGCAGTACTTC. The full variable domain, rest sourced from reference TRBV13 and TRBJ2-7, is AAGVIQSPRHLIKEKRETATLKCYPIPRHDTVYWYQQGPGQDPQFLISFYEKMQSDKGSIPDRFSAQQFSDYHSELNMSSLELGDSALYFCASSLAGVHEQYFGPGTRLTVT.

J is TRBJ1-6 and V is TRBV6-6; 8 bases agree with TRBD1. The germline V gene has CDR1 MNHNY and CDR2 SVGAGI (reference sequence). V lost 3 bases and J lost 10; bases outside the gene matches: 5. There are 14 residues in the CDR3. CDR3 nucleotides: TGTGCCAGCAGTTATGGCAGGGGGCACTCACCCCTCCACTTT. It specifies CASSYGRGHSPLHF.

The chain combines TRBV7-9 with TRBJ2-5; D gene uncertain. The V and J ends lost 3 bases and 5 bases respectively, with 13 bases between them. This CDR3 is built from 14 residues. The germline gives CDR1 SEHNR, CDR2 FQNEAQ (reference sequence). The CDR3 here is CASSFEEQGETQYF. The CDR3 DNA is TGTGCCAGCAGCTTCGAGGAACAAGGGGAGACCCAGTACTTC.

This rearrangement joins TRBV7-2 to TRBJ1-5, with a weak D call TRBD1 (6 bases). Germline CDR1 SGHTA, CDR2 FQGNSA. CDR3 length: 17 amino acids. V lost 1 base, J lost 3 bases, and 16 bases lay in between. CDR3 sequence: CASSLGGAGAINQPQHF. CDR3 sequence (DNA): TGTGCCAGCAGCTTAGGGGGGGCAGGGGCAATCAATCAGCCCCAGCATTTT.

This clone was seen a single time. This rearrangement joins TRBV30 to TRBJ1-6, with D possibly TRBD1 on 5 matching bases. CDR1 and CDR2 from the germline V gene are GTSNPN and SVGIG (reference sequence). The CDR3 covers 15 residues. V was clipped by 5 bases and J by 4 bases, with 15 bases between them. The CDR3 nucleotides read TGTGCCTGGGCGCCCCGGGGGGGGTATAATTCACCCCTCCACTTT. Residues: CAWAPRGGYNSPLHF.